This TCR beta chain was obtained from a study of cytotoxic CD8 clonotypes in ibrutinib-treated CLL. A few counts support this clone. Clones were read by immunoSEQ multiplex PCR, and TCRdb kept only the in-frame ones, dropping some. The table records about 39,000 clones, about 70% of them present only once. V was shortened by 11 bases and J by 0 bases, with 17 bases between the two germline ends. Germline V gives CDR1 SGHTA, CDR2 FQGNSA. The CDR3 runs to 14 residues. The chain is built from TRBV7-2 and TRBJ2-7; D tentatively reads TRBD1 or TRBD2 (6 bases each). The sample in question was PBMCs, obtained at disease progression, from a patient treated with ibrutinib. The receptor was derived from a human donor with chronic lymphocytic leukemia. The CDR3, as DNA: TGTGCCGTAGGGGGTAGCGGAGCCTCCTACGAGCAGTACTTC. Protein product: CAVGGSGASYEQYF.